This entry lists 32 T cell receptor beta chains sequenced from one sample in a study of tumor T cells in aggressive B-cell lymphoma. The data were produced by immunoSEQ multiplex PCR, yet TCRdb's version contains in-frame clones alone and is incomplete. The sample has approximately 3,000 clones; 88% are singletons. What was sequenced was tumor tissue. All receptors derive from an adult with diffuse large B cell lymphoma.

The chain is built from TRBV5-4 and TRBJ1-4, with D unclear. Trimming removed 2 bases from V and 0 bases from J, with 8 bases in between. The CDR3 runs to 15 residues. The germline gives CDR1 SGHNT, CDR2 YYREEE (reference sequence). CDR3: CASSFDIATNEKLFF. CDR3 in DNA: TGTGCCAGCAGCTTCGACATCGCAACTAATGAAAAACTGTTTTTT.

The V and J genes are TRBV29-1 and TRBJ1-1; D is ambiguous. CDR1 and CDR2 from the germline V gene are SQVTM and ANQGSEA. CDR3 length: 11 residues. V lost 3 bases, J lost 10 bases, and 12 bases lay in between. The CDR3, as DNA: TGCAGCGTTGACGAATGGCCCGCAGCTTTCTTT. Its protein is CSVDEWPAAFF.

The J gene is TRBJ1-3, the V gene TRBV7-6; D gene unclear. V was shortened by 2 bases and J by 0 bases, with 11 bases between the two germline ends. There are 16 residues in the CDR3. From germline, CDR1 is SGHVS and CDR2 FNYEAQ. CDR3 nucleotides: TGTGCCAGCAGCTTAATAACGGCGGCCTCTGGAAACACCATATATTTT. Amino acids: CASSLITAASGNTIYF.

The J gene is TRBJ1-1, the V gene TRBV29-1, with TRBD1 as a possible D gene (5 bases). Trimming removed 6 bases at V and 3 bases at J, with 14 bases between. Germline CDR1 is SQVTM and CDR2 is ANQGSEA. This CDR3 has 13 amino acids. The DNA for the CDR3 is TGCAGCGTAGACAGACGTCTGGACACTGAAGCTTTCTTT. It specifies CSVDRRLDTEAFF.

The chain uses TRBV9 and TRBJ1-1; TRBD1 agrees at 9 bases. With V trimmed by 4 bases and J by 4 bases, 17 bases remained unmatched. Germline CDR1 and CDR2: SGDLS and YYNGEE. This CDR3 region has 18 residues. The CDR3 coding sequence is TGTGCCAGCAGCCCCAGGGGACAGGGCGCGGAGGATGGCACTGAAGCTTTCTTT. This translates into CASSPRGQGAEDGTEAFF.

CDR3 amino acids: CASSLTGDRNTEAFF. DNA for the CDR3: TGTGCCAGCAGCTTAACGGGGGACAGGAACACTGAAGCTTTCTTT. The chain couples TRBV7-3 to TRBJ1-1; 7 bases map to TRBD1. After removal of 0 bases from V and 1 base from J, the junction contained 2 bases not matched to a gene. The CDR3 contains 15 residues. Germline V lookup: CDR1 SGHTA, CDR2 FQGTGA.

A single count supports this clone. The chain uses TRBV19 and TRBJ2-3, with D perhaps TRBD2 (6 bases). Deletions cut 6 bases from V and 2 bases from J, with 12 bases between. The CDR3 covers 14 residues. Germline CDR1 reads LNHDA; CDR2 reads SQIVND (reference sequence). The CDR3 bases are TGTGCCAGTAGGTTTTTAGCGGACACAGATACGCAGTATTTT. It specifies CASRFLADTDTQYF.

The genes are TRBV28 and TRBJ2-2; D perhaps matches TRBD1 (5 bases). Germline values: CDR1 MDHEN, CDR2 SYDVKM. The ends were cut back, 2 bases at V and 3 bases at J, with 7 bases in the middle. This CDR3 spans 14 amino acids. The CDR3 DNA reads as TGTGCCAGCAGTTTAGCAGGGTACACCGGGGAGCTGTTTTTT. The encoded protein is CASSLAGYTGELFF.

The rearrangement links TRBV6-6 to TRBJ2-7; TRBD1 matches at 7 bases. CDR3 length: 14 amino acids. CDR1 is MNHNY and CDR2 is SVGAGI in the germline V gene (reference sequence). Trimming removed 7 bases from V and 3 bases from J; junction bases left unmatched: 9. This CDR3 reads CASTSGQVNYEQYF. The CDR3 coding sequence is TGTGCCAGCACTTCCGGACAGGTAAACTACGAGCAGTACTTC.

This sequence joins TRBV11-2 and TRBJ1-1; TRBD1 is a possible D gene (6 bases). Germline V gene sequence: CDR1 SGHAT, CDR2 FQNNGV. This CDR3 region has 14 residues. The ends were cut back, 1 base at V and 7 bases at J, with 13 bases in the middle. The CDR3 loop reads CASSLVTGPFEAFF. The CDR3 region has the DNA TGTGCCAGCAGCTTAGTAACAGGGCCCTTTGAAGCTTTCTTT.

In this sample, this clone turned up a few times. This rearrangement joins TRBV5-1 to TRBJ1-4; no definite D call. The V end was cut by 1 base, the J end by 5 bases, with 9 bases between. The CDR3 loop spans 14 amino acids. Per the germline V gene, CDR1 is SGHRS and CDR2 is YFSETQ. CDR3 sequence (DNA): TGCGCCAGCAGCTTGAATACGGGGAATGAAAAACTGTTTTTT. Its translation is CASSLNTGNEKLFF.

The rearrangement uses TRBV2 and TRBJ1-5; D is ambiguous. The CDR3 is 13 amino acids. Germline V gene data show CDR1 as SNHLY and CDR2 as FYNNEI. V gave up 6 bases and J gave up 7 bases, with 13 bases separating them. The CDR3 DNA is TGTGCCAGCAGCTCTTGGTCAGGCCAGCCCCAGCATTTT. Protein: CASSSWSGQPQHF.

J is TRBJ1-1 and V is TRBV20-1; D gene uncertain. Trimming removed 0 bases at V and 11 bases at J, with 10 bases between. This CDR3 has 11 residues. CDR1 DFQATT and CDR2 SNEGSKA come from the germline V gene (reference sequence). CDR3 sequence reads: CSARDGNGAFF. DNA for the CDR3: TGCAGTGCTAGAGACGGGAATGGGGCTTTCTTT.

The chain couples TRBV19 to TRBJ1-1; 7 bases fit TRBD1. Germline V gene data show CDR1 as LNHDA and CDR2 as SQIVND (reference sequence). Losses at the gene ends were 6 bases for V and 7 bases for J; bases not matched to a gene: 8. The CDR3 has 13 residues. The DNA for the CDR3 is TGTGCCAGTAGAACCTTACAGGGGATTGAAGCTTTCTTT. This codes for CASRTLQGIEAFF.

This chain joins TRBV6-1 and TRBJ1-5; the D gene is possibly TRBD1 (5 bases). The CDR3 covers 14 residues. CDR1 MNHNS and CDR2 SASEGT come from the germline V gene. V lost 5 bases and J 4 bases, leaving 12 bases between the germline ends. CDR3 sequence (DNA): TGTGCCAGCAGTTGGGGCGGCGAGAATCAGCCCCAGCATTTT. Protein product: CASSWGGENQPQHF.

Here the CDR3 reads CASSEFDGSNQPQHF. The CDR3 DNA follows: TGTGCCAGCAGTGAATTCGACGGGAGCAATCAGCCCCAGCATTTT. This chain links TRBV6-1 with TRBJ1-5; no clear D. Germline V gives CDR1 MNHNS, CDR2 SASEGT. Trimming left V 2 bases short and J 1 base short, with 9 bases between. CDR3 length: 15 residues.

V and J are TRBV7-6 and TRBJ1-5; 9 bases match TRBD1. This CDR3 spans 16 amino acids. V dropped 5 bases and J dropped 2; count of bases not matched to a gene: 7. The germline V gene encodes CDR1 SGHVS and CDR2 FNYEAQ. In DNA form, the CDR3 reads TGTGCCAGCAGCGGAGGGACAGGGATTGGCAATCAGCCCCAGCATTTT. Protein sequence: CASSGGTGIGNQPQHF.

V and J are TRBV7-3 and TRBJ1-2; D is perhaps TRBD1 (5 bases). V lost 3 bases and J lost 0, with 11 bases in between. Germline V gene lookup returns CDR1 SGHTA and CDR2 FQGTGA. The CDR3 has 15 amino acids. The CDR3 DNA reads TGTGCCAGCAGCTTTGGAGGGGATTCTAACTATGGCTACACCTTC. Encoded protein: CASSFGGDSNYGYTF. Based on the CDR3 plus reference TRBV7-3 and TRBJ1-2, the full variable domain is GAGVSQTPSNKVTEKGKYVELRCDPISGHTALYWYRQSLGQGPEFLIYFQGTGAADDSGLPNDRFFAVRPEGSVSTLKIQRTERGDSAVYLCASSFGGDSNYGYTFGSGTRLTVV.

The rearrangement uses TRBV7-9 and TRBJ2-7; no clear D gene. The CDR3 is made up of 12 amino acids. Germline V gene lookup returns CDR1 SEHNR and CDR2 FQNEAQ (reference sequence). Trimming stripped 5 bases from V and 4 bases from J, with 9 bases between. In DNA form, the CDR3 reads TGTGCCAGCAGCGCCTACTTATACGAGCAGTACTTC. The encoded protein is CASSAYLYEQYF.

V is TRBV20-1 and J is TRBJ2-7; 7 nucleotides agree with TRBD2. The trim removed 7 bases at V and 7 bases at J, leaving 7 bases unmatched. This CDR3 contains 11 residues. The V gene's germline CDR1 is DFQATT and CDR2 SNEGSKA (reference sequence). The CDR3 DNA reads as TGCAGTGTGGGGGGGGTGAGGGAGCAGTACTTC. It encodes CSVGGVREQYF.

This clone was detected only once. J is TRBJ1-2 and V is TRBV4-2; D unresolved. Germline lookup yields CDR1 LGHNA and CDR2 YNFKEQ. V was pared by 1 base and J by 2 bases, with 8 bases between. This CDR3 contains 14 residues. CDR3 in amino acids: CASSQAEANYGYTF. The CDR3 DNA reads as TGTGCCAGCAGCCAAGCCGAGGCGAACTATGGCTACACCTTC.

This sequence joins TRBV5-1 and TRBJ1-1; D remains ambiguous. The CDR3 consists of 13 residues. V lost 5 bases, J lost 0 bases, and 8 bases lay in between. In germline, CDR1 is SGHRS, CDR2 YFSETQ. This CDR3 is CASSSNLNTEAFF. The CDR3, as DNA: TGCGCCAGCAGTAGCAACCTGAACACTGAAGCTTTCTTT.

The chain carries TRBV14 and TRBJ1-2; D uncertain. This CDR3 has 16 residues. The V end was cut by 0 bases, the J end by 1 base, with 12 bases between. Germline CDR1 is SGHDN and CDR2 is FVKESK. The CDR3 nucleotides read TGTGCCAGCAGCCAAGATCAAGGCGGCTTTAACTATGGCTACACCTTC. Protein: CASSQDQGGFNYGYTF.

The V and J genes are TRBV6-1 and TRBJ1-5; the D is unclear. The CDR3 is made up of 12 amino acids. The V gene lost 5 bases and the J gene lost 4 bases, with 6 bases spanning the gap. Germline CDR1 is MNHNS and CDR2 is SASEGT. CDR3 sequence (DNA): TGTGCCAGCAGTCTCCTAAATCAGCCCCAGCATTTT. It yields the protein CASSLLNQPQHF.

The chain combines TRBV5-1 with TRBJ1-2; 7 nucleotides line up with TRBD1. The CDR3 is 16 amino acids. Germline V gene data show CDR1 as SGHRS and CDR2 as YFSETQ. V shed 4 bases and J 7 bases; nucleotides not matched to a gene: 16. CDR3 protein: CASSPIPGQTGSGYTF. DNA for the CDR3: TGCGCCAGCAGCCCGATTCCGGGACAGACAGGGAGTGGCTACACCTTC.

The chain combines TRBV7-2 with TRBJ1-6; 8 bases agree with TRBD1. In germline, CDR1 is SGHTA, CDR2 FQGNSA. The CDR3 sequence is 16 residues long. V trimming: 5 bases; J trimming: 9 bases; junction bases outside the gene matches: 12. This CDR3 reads CASSISGGGRTSPLHF. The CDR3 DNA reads TGTGCCAGCAGCATTTCAGGGGGCGGCCGGACTTCACCCCTCCACTTT.

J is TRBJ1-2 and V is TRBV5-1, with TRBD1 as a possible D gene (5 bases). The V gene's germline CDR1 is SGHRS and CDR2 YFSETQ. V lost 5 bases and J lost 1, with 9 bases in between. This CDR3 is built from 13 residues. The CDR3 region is CASRPGINYGYTF. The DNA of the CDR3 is TGCGCCAGCAGACCAGGGATTAACTATGGCTACACCTTC. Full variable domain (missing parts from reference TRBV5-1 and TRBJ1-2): KAGVTQTPRYLIKTRGQQVTLSCSPISGHRSVSWYQQTPGQGLQFLFEYFSETQRNKGNFPGRFSGRQFSNSRSEMNVSTLELGDSALYLCASRPGINYGYTFGSGTRLTVV.

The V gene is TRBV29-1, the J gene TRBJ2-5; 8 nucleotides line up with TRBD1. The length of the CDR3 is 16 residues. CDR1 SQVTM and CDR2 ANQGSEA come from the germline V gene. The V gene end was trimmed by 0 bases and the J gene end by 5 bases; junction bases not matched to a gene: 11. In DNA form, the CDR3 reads TGCAGCGTTGAAGATATATCAGGGGGCGCTTGGGAGACCCAGTACTTC. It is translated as CSVEDISGGAWETQYF.

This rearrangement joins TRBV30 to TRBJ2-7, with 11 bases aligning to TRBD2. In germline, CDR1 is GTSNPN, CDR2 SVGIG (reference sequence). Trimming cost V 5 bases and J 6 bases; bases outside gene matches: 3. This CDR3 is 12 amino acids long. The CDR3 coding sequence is TGTGCCTGGGGTGGGACTAGCGGCGAGCAGTACTTC. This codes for CAWGGTSGEQYF.

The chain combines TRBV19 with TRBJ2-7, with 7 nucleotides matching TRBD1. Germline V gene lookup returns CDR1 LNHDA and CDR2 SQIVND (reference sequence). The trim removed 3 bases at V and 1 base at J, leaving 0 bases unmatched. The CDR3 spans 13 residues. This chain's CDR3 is CASSMGQSYEQYF. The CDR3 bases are TGTGCCAGTAGTATGGGACAGTCCTACGAGCAGTACTTC.

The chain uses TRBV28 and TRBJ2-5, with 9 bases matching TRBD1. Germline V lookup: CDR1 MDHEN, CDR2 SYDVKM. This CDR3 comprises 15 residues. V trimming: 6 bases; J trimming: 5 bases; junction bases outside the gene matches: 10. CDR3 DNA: TGTGCCAGCAGGCTCTTTGGGACAGGGATGGAGACCCAGTACTTC. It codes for CASRLFGTGMETQYF.

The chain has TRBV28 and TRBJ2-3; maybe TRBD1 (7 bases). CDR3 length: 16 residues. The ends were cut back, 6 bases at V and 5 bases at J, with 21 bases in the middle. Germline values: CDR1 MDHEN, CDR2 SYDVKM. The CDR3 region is CASRSQGGTFGDTQYF. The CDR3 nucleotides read TGTGCCAGCAGGTCTCAGGGGGGCACCTTTGGAGATACGCAGTATTTT.